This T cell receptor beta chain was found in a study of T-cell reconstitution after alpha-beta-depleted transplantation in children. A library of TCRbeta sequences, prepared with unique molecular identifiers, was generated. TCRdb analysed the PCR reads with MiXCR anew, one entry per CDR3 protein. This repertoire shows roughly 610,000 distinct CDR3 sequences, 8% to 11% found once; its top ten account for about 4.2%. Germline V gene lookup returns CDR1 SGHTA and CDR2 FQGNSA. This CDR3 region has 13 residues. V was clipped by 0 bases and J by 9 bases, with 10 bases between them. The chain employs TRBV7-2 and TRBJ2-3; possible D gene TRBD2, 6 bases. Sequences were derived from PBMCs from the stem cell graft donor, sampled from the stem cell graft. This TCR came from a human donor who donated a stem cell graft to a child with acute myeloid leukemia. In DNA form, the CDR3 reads TGTGCCAGCAGCTTAGCGCGCGGGACCACGCAGTATTTT. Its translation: CASSLARGTTQYF. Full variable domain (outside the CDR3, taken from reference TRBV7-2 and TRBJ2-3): GAGVSQSPSNKVTEKGKDVELRCDPISGHTALYWYRQSLGQGLEFLIYFQGNSAPDKSGLPSDRFSAERTGGSVSTLTIQRTQQEDSAVYLCASSLARGTTQYFGPGTRLTVL.